The 8 T cell receptor beta chains reported below all come from one sample, sequenced in a study of blood T cell repertoires in COVID-19. Method: immunoSEQ multiplex PCR; TCRdb's copy keeps in-frame clones and lacks some. Of around 290,000 clones in the sample, 88% were seen once. Sequences were obtained from PBMCs or T cells enriched from blood (not recorded which). The receptors stem from a woman aged 60-70 years in a cohort exposed to, infected with or recovered from COVID-19 (not recorded which).

This clone was detected only once. The chain employs TRBV6-5 and TRBJ1-5, with D unresolved. CDR1 is MNHEY and CDR2 is SVGAGI in the germline V gene. This CDR3 has 13 amino acids. Trimming stripped 6 bases from V and 3 bases from J, with 9 bases between. The CDR3 nucleotides read TGTGCCAGCAGACGAACTTCCAATCAGCCCCAGCATTTT. The encoded protein is CASRRTSNQPQHF.

This sequence joins TRBV27 and TRBJ2-7; D remains unclear. V lost 6 bases to trimming and J lost 2 bases, with 8 bases between them. CDR1 and CDR2 (germline): MNHEY, SMNVEV (reference sequence). The CDR3 runs 12 residues. This CDR3 reads CASSPGTYEQYF. DNA of the CDR3: TGTGCCAGCAGCCCAGGTACCTACGAGCAGTACTTC.

This rearrangement joins TRBV27 to TRBJ2-3, with a weak D call TRBD2 (7 bases). V lost 7 bases and J lost 3, with 26 bases in between. CDR1 and CDR2 (germline): MNHEY, SMNVEV (reference sequence). The CDR3 is 18 amino acids. The CDR3 DNA reads TGTGCCAGCACGGAGGGGGGGTCTAACAGGGACCAAACAGATACGCAGTATTTT. Amino acid sequence: CASTEGGSNRDQTDTQYF.

The chain joins TRBV28 to TRBJ1-5, with 7 bases that match TRBD1. The CDR3 length is 15 residues. Per germline, CDR1 MDHEN and CDR2 SYDVKM. The junction had 7 bases not matched to a gene; V was cut back by 5 bases and J by 3 bases. The CDR3, as DNA: TGTGCCAGCAGTACTTGGGACAGCTTCAATCAGCCCCAGCATTTT. Its translation: CASSTWDSFNQPQHF.

The chain links TRBV28 to TRBJ1-1; TRBD1 matches at 8 bases. CDR1 and CDR2 (germline): MDHEN, SYDVKM. This CDR3 is built from 15 residues. V was clipped by 9 bases and J by 3 bases; unmatched bases: 12. CDR3 bases: TGTGCCAGTTCCGACAGGGGAGGTTTAGACACTGAAGCTTTCTTT. It encodes CASSDRGGLDTEAFF.

V usage is TRBV7-2 and J usage is TRBJ2-3, with D uncertain. The germline V gene has CDR1 SGHTA and CDR2 FQGNSA. The CDR3 has 14 residues. Trimming removed 1 base from V and 3 bases from J, with 8 bases in between. CDR3 coding DNA: TGTGCCAGCAGCTTAGACTTTCGTACAGATACGCAGTATTTT. Residues: CASSLDFRTDTQYF.

V gene TRBV9 combines with J gene TRBJ2-2; D might be TRBD2 (7 bases). The CDR3 is made up of 16 amino acids. The V gene's germline CDR1 is SGDLS and CDR2 YYNGEE. Trimming removed 0 bases at V and 7 bases at J, with 16 bases between. CDR3 DNA sequence: TGTGCCAGCAGCGTAGCTAGCGGCCTCAGGGGCGGGGAGCTGTTTTTT. Protein: CASSVASGLRGGELFF.

Here the CDR3 DNA reads TGCGCCAGCAGCCCGGCCGGGACTGAAGTCTACAATGAGCAGTTCTTC. Translated: CASSPAGTEVYNEQFF. The rearrangement links TRBV5-1 to TRBJ2-1; a weak D match, TRBD2 (6 bases). With 4 bases removed from V and 3 bases from J, the gap between germline ends came to 17 bases. This CDR3 is built from 16 residues. CDR1 and CDR2 (germline): SGHRS, YFSETQ. Combining the CDR3 with reference TRBV5-1 and TRBJ2-1 gives the whole variable domain KAGVTQTPRYLIKTRGQQVTLSCSPISGHRSVSWYQQTPGQGLQFLFEYFSETQRNKGNFPGRFSGRQFSNSRSEMNVSTLELGDSALYLCASSPAGTEVYNEQFFGPGTRLTVL.